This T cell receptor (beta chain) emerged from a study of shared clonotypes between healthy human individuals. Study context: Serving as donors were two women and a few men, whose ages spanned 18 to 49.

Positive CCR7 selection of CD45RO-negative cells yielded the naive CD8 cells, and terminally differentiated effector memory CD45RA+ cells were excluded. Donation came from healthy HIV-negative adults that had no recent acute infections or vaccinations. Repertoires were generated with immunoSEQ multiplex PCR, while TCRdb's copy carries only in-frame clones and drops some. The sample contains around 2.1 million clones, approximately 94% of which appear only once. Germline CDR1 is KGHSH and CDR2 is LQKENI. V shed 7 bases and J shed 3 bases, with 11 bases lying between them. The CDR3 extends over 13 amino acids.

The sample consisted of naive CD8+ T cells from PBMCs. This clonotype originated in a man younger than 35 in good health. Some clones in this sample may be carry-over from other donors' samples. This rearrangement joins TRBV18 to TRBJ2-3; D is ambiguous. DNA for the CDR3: TGTGCCAGCTACTGGGAAGTTACAGATACGCAGTATTTT. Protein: CASYWEVTDTQYF.